This is a list of T cell receptor beta chains from one sample in a study of PD-1 blockade in classical Hodgkin lymphoma. Only in-frame clones appear in the TCRdb table, and some are missing; sequencing was by immunoSEQ multiplex PCR. The sample includes about 93,000 clones, around 90% of them seen just once. Sequences were derived from peripheral blood mononuclear cells (PBMCs), sampled before the second cycle of nivolumab. These receptors all come from a human donor with classical Hodgkin lymphoma. The CDR3 runs from the conserved cysteine through the conserved F or W. D genes are given only for firm matches. Some rows mark clone size as missing; the rest say once, few, many or name a class of expanded clone.

len: 13; j_gene: TRBJ2-7; abundance: -; v_gene: TRBV6-5; d_gene: TRBD1; CDR3nt: TGTGCCAGCAGCCGTGGACAGGGCTACGAGCAGTACTTC; CDR3aa: CASSRGQGYEQYF
len: 15; j_gene: TRBJ2-3; abundance: once; v_gene: TRBV11-2; d_gene: TRBD1; CDR3nt: TGTGCCAGCAGCCCCCCCGGGACAGGGACGTATACGCAGTATTTT; CDR3aa: CASSPPGTGTYTQYF
len: 16; j_gene: TRBJ2-1; abundance: -; v_gene: TRBV7-2; d_gene: TRBD2; CDR3nt: TGTGCCAGCAGCTTCTTAGGACTAGCGAACTACAATGAGCAGTTCTTC; CDR3aa: CASSFLGLANYNEQFF
len: 14; j_gene: TRBJ1-2; abundance: -; v_gene: TRBV30; d_gene: TRBD1; CDR3nt: TGTGCCTGGGGAACCGGGACAGGAGTCTATGGCTACACCTTC; CDR3aa: CAWGTGTGVYGYTF
len: 15; j_gene: TRBJ1-1; abundance: -; v_gene: TRBV4-1; d_gene: -; CDR3nt: TGCGCCAGCACCAAGGTAGGAAAAACGAACACTGAAGCTTTCTTT; CDR3aa: CASTKVGKTNTEAFF
len: 14; j_gene: TRBJ2-3; abundance: -; v_gene: TRBV7-7; d_gene: -; CDR3nt: TGTGCCAGCAGCCCGGGGCAGGGCACAGATACGCAGTATTTT; CDR3aa: CASSPGQGTDTQYF
len: 17; j_gene: TRBJ1-2; abundance: -; v_gene: TRBV18; d_gene: -; CDR3nt: TGTGCCAGCTCACCAATGCGCTCCGTACAGGCTAACTATGGCTACACCTTC; CDR3aa: CASSPMRSVQANYGYTF
len: 15; j_gene: TRBJ2-3; abundance: -; v_gene: TRBV6-6; d_gene: -; CDR3nt: TGTGCCAGCAGTTACTCGACGCAGGGCGCAGATACGCAGTATTTT; CDR3aa: CASSYSTQGADTQYF
len: 15; j_gene: TRBJ1-2; abundance: -; v_gene: TRBV5-4; d_gene: TRBD1; CDR3nt: TGTGCCAGCGCTCTTTGGGGGGGACAGCTCTATGGCTACACCTTC; CDR3aa: CASALWGGQLYGYTF
len: 15; j_gene: TRBJ2-5; abundance: -; v_gene: TRBV6-6; d_gene: -; CDR3nt: TGTGCCAGCAGTTACTCGAACGGCTTAGAAGAGACCCAGTACTTC; CDR3aa: CASSYSNGLEETQYF
len: 16; j_gene: TRBJ2-2; abundance: -; v_gene: TRBV11-3; d_gene: TRBD2; CDR3nt: TGTGCCAGCAGCGCTGGACTAGCGGGACTAGGCGGGGAGCTGTTTTTT; CDR3aa: CASSAGLAGLGGELFF